These 15 T cell receptor beta chains were sequenced from one sample in a study of T-cell reconstitution after alpha-beta-depleted transplantation in children. For TCRbeta, the library was prepared with unique molecular identifiers. Each CDR3 protein is one row after TCRdb ran MiXCR on the PCR reads. The data hold about 980,000 distinct CDR3 sequences, with about 31% observed a single time. Sequencing was performed on PBMCs, mostly from graft donor cells, taken 360 days after TCRalphabeta/CD19-depleted stem cell transplant. These receptors were taken from a boy younger than two who had a stem cell transplant for SCID, so the T cells may come from the graft donor.

The rearrangement joins TRBV20-1 to TRBJ2-3, with TRBD2 identical over 9 bases. The CDR3 spans 15 residues. CDR1 is DFQATT and CDR2 is SNEGSKA in the germline V gene (reference sequence). V shed 1 base and J 2 bases; nucleotides not matched to a gene: 4. CDR3 DNA sequence: TGCAGTGCTAGAGTAGCGGGGGCTAACACAGATACGCAGTATTTT. This codes for CSARVAGANTDTQYF.

The J gene is TRBJ1-1, the V gene TRBV6-1; weak D call: TRBD1 (5 bases). The CDR3 extends over 14 amino acids. Trimming stripped 6 bases from V and 3 bases from J, with 14 bases between. CDR1 is MNHNS and CDR2 is SASEGT in the germline V gene. The CDR3 reads CASSGRGADTEAFF. The DNA for the CDR3 is TGTGCCAGCAGCGGACGAGGGGCGGACACTGAAGCTTTCTTT.

The V and J genes are TRBV7-9 and TRBJ2-4; D may match TRBD1 or TRBD2 (5 bases each). The V gene lost 6 bases and the J gene lost 4 bases, with 19 bases spanning the gap. The CDR3 totals 16 residues. Germline assignment: CDR1 SEHNR and CDR2 FQNEAQ (reference sequence). The CDR3 coding sequence is TGTGCCAGCAGTTCCCCGGGGCCGGGGTGGAAAAACATTCAGTACTTC. Translated, it gives CASSSPGPGWKNIQYF. Full variable domain (outside the CDR3, taken from reference TRBV7-9 and TRBJ2-4): DTGVSQNPRHKITKRGQNVTFRCDPISEHNRLYWYRQTLGQGPEFLTYFQNEAQLEKSRLLSDRFSAERPKGSFSTLEIQRTEQGDSAMYLCASSSPGPGWKNIQYFGAGTRLSVL.

The V and J genes are TRBV5-6 and TRBJ1-6; tentatively, D is TRBD1 (6 bases). Germline V gene data show CDR1 as SGHDT and CDR2 as YYEEEE. The V end was cut by 3 bases, the J end by 11 bases, with 21 bases between. This CDR3 comprises 16 residues. DNA for the CDR3: TGTGCCAGCAGCTCGTTCGGGGGGGCAAAAGGGCCACCCCTCCACTTT. This sequence encodes CASSSFGGAKGPPLHF.

This chain joins TRBV2 and TRBJ2-2; D remains unclear. V shed 6 bases and J shed 0 bases, with 8 bases lying between them. This CDR3 is built from 14 residues. Germline lookup yields CDR1 SNHLY and CDR2 FYNNEI. CDR3 sequence: CASRRLANTGELFF. In DNA form, the CDR3 reads TGTGCCAGCAGGCGACTGGCGAACACCGGGGAGCTGTTTTTT.

V usage is TRBV18 and J usage is TRBJ1-4; TRBD1 matches at 9 bases. The V gene's germline CDR1 is KGHSH and CDR2 LQKENI. With V trimmed by 4 bases and J by 2 bases, 5 bases remained unmatched. CDR3 length equals 16 residues. This CDR3 reads CASSLLTGGTNEKLFF. CDR3 bases: TGTGCCAGCTCACTACTGACAGGGGGGACTAATGAAAAACTGTTTTTT.

This chain connects TRBV7-6 to TRBJ1-4; weak D call: TRBD1 (5 bases). This CDR3 has 15 residues. Looked up from germline, CDR1 is SGHVS and CDR2 is FNYEAQ. V lost 5 bases and J 0 bases, leaving 10 bases between the germline ends. This CDR3 reads CASSPRTSTNEKLFF. CDR3 coding DNA: TGTGCCAGCAGCCCCCGGACATCAACTAATGAAAAACTGTTTTTT. Filled out from reference TRBV7-6 and TRBJ1-4, the complete variable domain reads GAGVSQSPRYKVTKRGQDVALRCDPISGHVSLYWYRQALGQGPEFLTYFNYEAQQDKSGLPNDRFSAERPEGSISTLTIQRTEQRDSAMYRCASSPRTSTNEKLFFGSGTQLSVL.

There are a few counts of this clonotype. The rearrangement uses TRBV4-3 and TRBJ2-2; no clear D. Trimming removed 1 base at V and 4 bases at J, with 10 bases between. CDR1 LGHNA and CDR2 YSLEER come from the germline V gene. The CDR3 is 15 amino acids. The CDR3 nucleotides are TGCGCCAGCAGCCAAGGGGCCGTAAGCACCGGGGAGCTGTTTTTT. This encodes CASSQGAVSTGELFF.

The chain carries TRBV6-5 and TRBJ1-4, with D tentatively TRBD1 (5 bases). V was cut by 1 base and J by 6 bases, with 9 bases left in between. This CDR3 is 14 amino acids long. Germline V gene sequence: CDR1 MNHEY, CDR2 SVGAGI. CDR3 residues: CASSYWGRDEKLFF. The CDR3 DNA sequence: TGTGCCAGCAGTTACTGGGGCCGCGATGAAAAACTGTTTTTT.

This clonotype was recorded only once. This chain uses TRBV15 with TRBJ1-1; D gene ambiguous. The CDR3 has 15 amino acids. Germline values: CDR1 LNHNV, CDR2 YYDKDF (reference sequence). V was shortened by 1 base and J by 1 base, with 10 bases between the two germline ends. CDR3 nucleotides: TGTGCCACCAGCAGAGGAACGCCCAGGAACACTGAAGCTTTCTTT. Protein product: CATSRGTPRNTEAFF.

The rearrangement joins TRBV5-1 to TRBJ2-7; D might be TRBD2 (5 bases). The CDR3 has 17 residues. V shed 4 bases and J shed 3 bases, with 23 bases lying between them. Germline CDR1 reads SGHRS; CDR2 reads YFSETQ. The CDR3: CASSPHLGGRSVYEQYF. For the CDR3, the DNA is TGCGCCAGCAGCCCCCATCTCGGAGGCAGGTCCGTCTACGAGCAGTACTTC. The whole variable domain, filled in from reference TRBV5-1 and TRBJ2-7, reads KAGVTQTPRYLIKTRGQQVTLSCSPISGHRSVSWYQQTPGQGLQFLFEYFSETQRNKGNFPGRFSGRQFSNSRSEMNVSTLELGDSALYLCASSPHLGGRSVYEQYFGPGTRLTVT.

In its sample, this clonotype was seen a few times. In nucleotides, the CDR3 is TGCAGCGCGATACCGGGACGACACAATGAGCAGTTCTTC. Translating gives CSAIPGRHNEQFF. This chain links TRBV29-1 with TRBJ2-1; D might be TRBD1 or TRBD2, each matching 5 bases. Trimming removed 7 bases from V and 5 bases from J, with 15 bases in between. Germline assignment: CDR1 SQVTM and CDR2 ANQGSEA. This CDR3 spans 13 amino acids.

This clonotype was seen more than once but under ten times. The gene calls are TRBV11-2 and TRBJ2-2; possibly TRBD2 for D (6 bases). The germline V gene encodes CDR1 SGHAT and CDR2 FQNNGV. The CDR3 is 14 residues long. The ends were cut back, 3 bases at V and 3 bases at J, with 8 bases in the middle. As DNA, the CDR3 is TGTGCCAGCAGCTTGTGGGGGGACACCGGGGAGCTGTTTTTT. It yields the protein CASSLWGDTGELFF.

The chain joins TRBV6-2 or TRBV6-3 to TRBJ2-7; the D gene is possibly TRBD1 (6 bases). V gave up 6 bases and J gave up 2 bases, with 11 bases separating them. This CDR3 is built from 13 residues. Germline-derived CDR1 and CDR2 are MNHEY and SVGEGT. CDR3 residues: CASRGGRPYEQYF. CDR3 DNA: TGTGCCAGCAGAGGGGGACGGCCCTACGAGCAGTACTTC.

This clonotype has a handful of counts. The chain carries TRBV20-1 and TRBJ2-3; D tentatively reads TRBD1 or TRBD2 (6 bases each). The V end lost 3 bases, the J end lost 1 base, and 11 bases lay between the germline ends. Germline V gene lookup returns CDR1 DFQATT and CDR2 SNEGSKA (reference sequence). The CDR3 runs to 14 residues. The CDR3 here is CSASPGARTDTQYF. The CDR3 DNA reads as TGCAGTGCTAGTCCGGGGGCCCGCACAGATACGCAGTATTTT.